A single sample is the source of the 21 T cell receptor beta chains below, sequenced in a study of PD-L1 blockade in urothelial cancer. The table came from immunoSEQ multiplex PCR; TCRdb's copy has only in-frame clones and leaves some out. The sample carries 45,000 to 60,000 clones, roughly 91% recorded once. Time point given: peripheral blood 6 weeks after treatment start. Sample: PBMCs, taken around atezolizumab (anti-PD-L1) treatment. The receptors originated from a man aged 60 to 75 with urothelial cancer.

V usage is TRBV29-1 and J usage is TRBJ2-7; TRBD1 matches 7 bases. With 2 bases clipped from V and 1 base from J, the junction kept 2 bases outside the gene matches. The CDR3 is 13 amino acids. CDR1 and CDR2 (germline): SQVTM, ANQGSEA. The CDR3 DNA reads TGCAGCGTTGAATTACAGGGGTCCTACGAGCAGTACTTC. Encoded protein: CSVELQGSYEQYF.

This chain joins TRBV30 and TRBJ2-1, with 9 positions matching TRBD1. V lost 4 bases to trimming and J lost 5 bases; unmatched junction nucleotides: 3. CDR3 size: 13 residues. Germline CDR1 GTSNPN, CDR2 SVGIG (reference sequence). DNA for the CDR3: TGTGCCTGGACCGGGACAGGGAACAATGAGCAGTTCTTC. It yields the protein CAWTGTGNNEQFF.

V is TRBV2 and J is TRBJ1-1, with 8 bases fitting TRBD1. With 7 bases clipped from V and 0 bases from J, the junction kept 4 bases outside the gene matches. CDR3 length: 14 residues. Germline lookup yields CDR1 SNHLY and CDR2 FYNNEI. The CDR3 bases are TGTGCCAGCATCAGACAGGGGATGAACACTGAAGCTTTCTTT. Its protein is CASIRQGMNTEAFF.

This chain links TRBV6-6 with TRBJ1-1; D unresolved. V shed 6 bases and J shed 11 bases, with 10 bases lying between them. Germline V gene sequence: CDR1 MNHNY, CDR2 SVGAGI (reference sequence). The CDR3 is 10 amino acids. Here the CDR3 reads CASSSSLAFF. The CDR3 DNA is TGTGCCAGCAGCTCCTCCCTGGCTTTCTTT.

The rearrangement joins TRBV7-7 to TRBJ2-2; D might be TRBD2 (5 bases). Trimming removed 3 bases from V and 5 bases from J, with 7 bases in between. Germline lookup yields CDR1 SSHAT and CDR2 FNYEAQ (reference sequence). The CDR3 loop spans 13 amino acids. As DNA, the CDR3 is TGTGCCAGCAGCTTCGGGATTACCGGGGAGCTGTTTTTT. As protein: CASSFGITGELFF.

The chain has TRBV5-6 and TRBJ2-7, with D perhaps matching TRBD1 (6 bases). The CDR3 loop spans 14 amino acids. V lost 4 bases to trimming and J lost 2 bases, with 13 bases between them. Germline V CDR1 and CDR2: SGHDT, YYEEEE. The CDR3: CASSVSGVAYEQYF. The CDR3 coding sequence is TGTGCCAGCAGCGTATCAGGGGTAGCCTACGAGCAGTACTTC.

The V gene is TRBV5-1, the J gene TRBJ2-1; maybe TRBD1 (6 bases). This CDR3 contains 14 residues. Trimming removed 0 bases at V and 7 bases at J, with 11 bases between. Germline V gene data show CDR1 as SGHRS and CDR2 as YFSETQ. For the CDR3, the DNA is TGCGCCAGCAGCTTGGATCCAAGGGGGAATGAGCAGTTCTTC. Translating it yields CASSLDPRGNEQFF.

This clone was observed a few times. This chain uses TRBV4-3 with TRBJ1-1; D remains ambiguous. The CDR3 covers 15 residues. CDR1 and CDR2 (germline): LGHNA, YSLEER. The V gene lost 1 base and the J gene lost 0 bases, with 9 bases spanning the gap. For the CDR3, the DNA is TGCGCCAGCAGCCAAGCGTATCGGGTGAACACTGAAGCTTTCTTT. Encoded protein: CASSQAYRVNTEAFF.

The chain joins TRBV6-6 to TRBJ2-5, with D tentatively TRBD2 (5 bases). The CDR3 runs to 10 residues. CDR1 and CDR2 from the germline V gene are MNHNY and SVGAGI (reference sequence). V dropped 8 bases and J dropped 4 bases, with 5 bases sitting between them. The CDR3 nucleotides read TGTGCCAGCGGAGGAGAGACCCAGTACTTC. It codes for CASGGETQYF.

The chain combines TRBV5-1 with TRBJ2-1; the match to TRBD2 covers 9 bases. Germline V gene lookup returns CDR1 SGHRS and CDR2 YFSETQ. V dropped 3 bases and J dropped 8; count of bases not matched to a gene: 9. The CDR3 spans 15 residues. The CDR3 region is CASSSRRGGPDEQFF. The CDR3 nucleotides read TGCGCCAGCAGCTCGAGGCGGGGGGGCCCCGATGAGCAGTTCTTC.

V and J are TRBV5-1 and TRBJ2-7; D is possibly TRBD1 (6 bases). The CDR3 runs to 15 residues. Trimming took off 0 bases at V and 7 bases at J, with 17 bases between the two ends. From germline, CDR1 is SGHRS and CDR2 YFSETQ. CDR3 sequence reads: CASSLGQDLVGEQYF. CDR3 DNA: TGCGCCAGCAGCTTGGGACAGGACCTGGTTGGGGAGCAGTACTTC.

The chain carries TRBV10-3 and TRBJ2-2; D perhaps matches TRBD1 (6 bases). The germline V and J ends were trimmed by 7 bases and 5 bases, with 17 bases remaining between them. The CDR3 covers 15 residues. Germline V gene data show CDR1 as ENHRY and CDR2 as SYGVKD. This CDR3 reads CAINLGRGETGELFF. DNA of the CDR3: TGTGCCATCAATCTGGGCAGGGGCGAAACCGGGGAGCTGTTTTTT.

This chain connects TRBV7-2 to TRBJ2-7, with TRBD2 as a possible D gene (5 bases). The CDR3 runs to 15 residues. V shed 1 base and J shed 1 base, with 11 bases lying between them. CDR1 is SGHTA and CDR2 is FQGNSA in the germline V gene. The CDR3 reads CASSLVERGSYEQYF. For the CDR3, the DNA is TGTGCCAGCAGCTTAGTTGAGCGAGGGTCCTACGAGCAGTACTTC.

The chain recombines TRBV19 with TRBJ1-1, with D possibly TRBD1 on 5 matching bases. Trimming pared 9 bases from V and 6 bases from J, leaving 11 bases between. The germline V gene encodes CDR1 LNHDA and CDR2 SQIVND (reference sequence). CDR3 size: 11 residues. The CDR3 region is CASQRGAEAFF. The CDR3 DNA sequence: TGTGCCAGCCAGCGGGGGGCTGAAGCTTTCTTT.

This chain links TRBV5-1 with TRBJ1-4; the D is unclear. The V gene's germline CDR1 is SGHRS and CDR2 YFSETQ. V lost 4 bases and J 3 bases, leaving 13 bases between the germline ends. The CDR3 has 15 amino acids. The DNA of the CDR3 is TGCGCCAGCAGCCCAAACCGGGTCCCTAATGAAAAACTGTTTTTT. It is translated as CASSPNRVPNEKLFF.

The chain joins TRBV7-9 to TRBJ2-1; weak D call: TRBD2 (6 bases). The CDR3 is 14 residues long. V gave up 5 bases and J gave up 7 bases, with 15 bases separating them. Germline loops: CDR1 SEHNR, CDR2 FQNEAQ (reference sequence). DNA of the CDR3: TGTGCCAGCAGCACTCCCCGCCGGGAGAATGAGCAGTTCTTC. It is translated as CASSTPRRENEQFF. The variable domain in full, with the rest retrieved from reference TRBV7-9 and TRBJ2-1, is DTGVSQNPRHKITKRGQNVTFRCDPISEHNRLYWYRQTLGQGPEFLTYFQNEAQLEKSRLLSDRFSAERPKGSFSTLEIQRTEQGDSAMYLCASSTPRRENEQFFGPGTRLTVL.

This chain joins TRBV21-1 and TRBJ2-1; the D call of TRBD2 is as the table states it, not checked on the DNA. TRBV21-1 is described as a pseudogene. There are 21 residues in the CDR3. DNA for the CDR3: TGTGCCAGCAGCGACATCAGGGGACCCCTACTCTGGGCTAGCGGTTACAATGAGCAGTTCTTC. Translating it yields CASSDIRGPLLWASGYNEQFF.

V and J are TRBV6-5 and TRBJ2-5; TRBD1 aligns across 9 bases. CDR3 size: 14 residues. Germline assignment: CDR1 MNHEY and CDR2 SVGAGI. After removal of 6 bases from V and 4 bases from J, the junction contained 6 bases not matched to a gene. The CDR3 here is CASRDRGRGETQYF. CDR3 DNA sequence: TGTGCCAGCAGGGACAGGGGTCGGGGAGAGACCCAGTACTTC.

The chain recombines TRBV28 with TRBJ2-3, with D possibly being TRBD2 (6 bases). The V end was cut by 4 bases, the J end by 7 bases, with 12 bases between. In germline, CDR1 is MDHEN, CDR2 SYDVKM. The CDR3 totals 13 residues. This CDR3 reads CASSSSTSHTQYF. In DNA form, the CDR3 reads TGTGCCAGCAGTTCATCGACTAGTCATACGCAGTATTTT.

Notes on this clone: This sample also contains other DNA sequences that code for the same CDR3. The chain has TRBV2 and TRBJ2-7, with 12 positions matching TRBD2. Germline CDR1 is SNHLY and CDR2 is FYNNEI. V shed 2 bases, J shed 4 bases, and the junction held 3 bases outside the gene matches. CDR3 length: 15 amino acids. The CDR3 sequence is CASSELAGGPYEQYF. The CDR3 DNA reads TGTGCCAGCAGTGAACTAGCGGGAGGGCCATACGAGCAGTACTTC.

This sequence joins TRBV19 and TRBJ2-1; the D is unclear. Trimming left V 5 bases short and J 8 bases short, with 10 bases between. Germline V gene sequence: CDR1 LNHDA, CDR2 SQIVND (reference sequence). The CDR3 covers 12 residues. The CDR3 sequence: CASSPSTHEQFF. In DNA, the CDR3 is TGTGCCAGTAGTCCAAGTACTCATGAGCAGTTCTTC.